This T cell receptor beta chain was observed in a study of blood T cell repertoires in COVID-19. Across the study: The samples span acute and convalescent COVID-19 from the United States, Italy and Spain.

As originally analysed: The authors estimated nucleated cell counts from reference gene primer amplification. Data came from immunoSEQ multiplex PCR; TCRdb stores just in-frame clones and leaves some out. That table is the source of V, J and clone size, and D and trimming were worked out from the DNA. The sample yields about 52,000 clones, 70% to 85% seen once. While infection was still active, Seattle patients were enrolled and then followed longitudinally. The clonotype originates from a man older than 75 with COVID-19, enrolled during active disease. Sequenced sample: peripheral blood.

In DNA, the CDR3 is TGTGCCACCAGTGATCCTAGACTAGCCGGACCGGGAAATGAGCAGTTCTTC. Protein sequence: CATSDPRLAGPGNEQFF. The V gene is TRBV24-1, the J gene TRBJ2-1; 7 bases are shared with TRBD2. The germline gives CDR1 KGHDR, CDR2 SFDVKD. This CDR3 region has 17 residues. The trim removed 3 bases at V and 7 bases at J, leaving 14 bases unmatched.